The rows below give T cell receptor beta chains drawn from one sample of a study of blood T cell repertoires in COVID-19. TCRdb's copy holds only in-frame clones and misses some; the assay was immunoSEQ multiplex PCR. The sample consists of 200,000 to 250,000 clones, roughly 81% of them appearing once. What was sequenced was peripheral blood. Source of these receptors: a man aged 50-60 years who had recovered from COVID-19. The CDR3 runs from the conserved cysteine through the conserved F or W. Fields, in order: J gene, D gene, V gene, clone size, CDR3 protein, CDR3 DNA. A D gene is named only where the DNA matches it firmly. The size field is filled for only some rows; it gives once, few, many or a size class.

J gene: TRBJ1-5
D gene: NA
V gene: TRBV28
clone size: NA
CDR3 protein: CASSLSRRDQPQHF
CDR3 DNA: TGTGCCAGCAGTTTATCGAGGCGGGATCAGCCCCAGCATTTT

J gene: TRBJ1-1
D gene: TRBD1
V gene: TRBV5-1
clone size: NA
CDR3 protein: CASSGGQLLDTEAFF
CDR3 DNA: TGCGCCAGCAGCGGGGGACAGTTGCTAGACACTGAAGCTTTCTTT

J gene: TRBJ2-2
D gene: TRBD1
V gene: TRBV18
clone size: once
CDR3 protein: CASSGTENTGELFF
CDR3 DNA: TGTGCCAGCTCCGGGACAGAGAACACCGGGGAGCTGTTTTTT

J gene: TRBJ1-1
D gene: TRBD1
V gene: TRBV7-9
clone size: NA
CDR3 protein: CASREPRTGSSAEAFF
CDR3 DNA: TGTGCCAGCAGGGAACCCCGGACAGGCTCTTCGGCTGAAGCTTTCTTT

J gene: TRBJ2-7
D gene: NA
V gene: TRBV27
clone size: NA
CDR3 protein: CASSFQGSSYEQYF
CDR3 DNA: TGTGCCAGCAGTTTTCAGGGGAGCTCCTACGAGCAGTACTTC

J gene: TRBJ1-3
D gene: TRBD1
V gene: TRBV2
clone size: NA
CDR3 protein: CASSVGQANTIYF
CDR3 DNA: TGTGCCAGCAGTGTGGGACAGGCCAACACCATATATTTT

J gene: TRBJ2-2
D gene: NA
V gene: TRBV7-9
clone size: NA
CDR3 protein: CASRSGAGELFF
CDR3 DNA: TGTGCCAGCAGATCCGGGGCCGGGGAGCTGTTTTTT

J gene: TRBJ2-7
D gene: NA
V gene: TRBV4-2
clone size: NA
CDR3 protein: CASSETGDEQYF
CDR3 DNA: TGTGCCAGCAGCGAGACAGGTGACGAGCAGTACTTC

J gene: TRBJ2-1
D gene: NA
V gene: TRBV6-5
clone size: NA
CDR3 protein: CASSYSKLAYNEQFF
CDR3 DNA: TGTGCCAGCAGTTACTCGAAACTAGCCTACAATGAGCAGTTCTTC

J gene: TRBJ2-7
D gene: TRBD2
V gene: TRBV10-3
clone size: once
CDR3 protein: CAISPGTSSYEQYF
CDR3 DNA: TGTGCCATCAGCCCCGGGACTAGCTCCTACGAGCAGTACTTC

J gene: TRBJ2-7
D gene: NA
V gene: TRBV19
clone size: NA
CDR3 protein: CASSSVDSPYEQYF
CDR3 DNA: TGTGCCAGTAGTAGTGTGGACTCTCCCTACGAGCAGTACTTC

J gene: TRBJ2-7
D gene: NA
V gene: TRBV5-5
clone size: NA
CDR3 protein: CASSLDSETRSYEQYF
CDR3 DNA: TGTGCCAGCAGCTTGGATTCAGAGACTAGAAGCTACGAGCAGTACTTC

J gene: TRBJ2-5
D gene: TRBD1
V gene: TRBV28
clone size: once
CDR3 protein: CASSRTGVGKKSQETQYF
CDR3 DNA: TGTGCCAGCAGCAGGACAGGGGTAGGGAAGAAATCCCAAGAGACCCAGTACTTC

J gene: TRBJ1-4
D gene: TRBD1
V gene: TRBV15
clone size: NA
CDR3 protein: CATRDRGGEKLFF
CDR3 DNA: TGTGCCACAAGGGACAGGGGTGGTGAAAAACTGTTTTTT

J gene: TRBJ2-3
D gene: NA
V gene: TRBV5-5
clone size: NA
CDR3 protein: CASSFYRDIFTDTQYF
CDR3 DNA: TGTGCCAGCAGCTTTTACAGAGATATTTTCACAGATACGCAGTATTTT

J gene: TRBJ2-1
D gene: NA
V gene: TRBV21-1
clone size: NA
CDR3 protein: CASREGGGTPSYNEQFF
CDR3 DNA: TGTGCCAGCAGGGAGGGAGGGGGGACCCCATCCTACAATGAGCAGTTCTTC

J gene: TRBJ2-1
D gene: NA
V gene: TRBV10-2
clone size: NA
CDR3 protein: CASSVQNEQFF
CDR3 DNA: TGCGCCAGCAGTGTTCAGAATGAGCAGTTCTTC

J gene: TRBJ1-6
D gene: NA
V gene: TRBV18
clone size: few
CDR3 protein: CASSLDRKNSPLHF
CDR3 DNA: TGTGCCAGCTCACTCGACAGAAAAAATTCACCCCTCCACTTT